The sequence of this TCR beta chain was determined in a study of cytomegalovirus exposure and HLA in healthy donors. V was pared by 5 bases and J by 7 bases, with 6 bases of the junction left unmatched. The CDR3 runs 16 residues. CDR1 is MNHEY and CDR2 is SMNVEV in the germline V gene (reference sequence). Both 60 Vbeta primers and 13 Jbeta primers went into the PCR. Sequenced by immunoSEQ multiplex PCR; TCRdb stores in-frame clones only, minus some. Seen here are 93,000 or so clones, 66% observed once, and the top ten hold approximately 3.5%. This receptor was obtained from a woman between 50 and 59 years old in good health and CMV-seronegative. This chain joins TRBV27 and TRBJ2-2, with 14 bases that match TRBD2. Sequencing used PBMCs. This CDR3 is CASSLRLAGGVGELFF. Here the CDR3 DNA reads TGTGCCAGCAGTCTCCGACTAGCGGGAGGGGTCGGGGAGCTGTTTTTT.